This T cell receptor beta chain was retrieved from a study of blood T cell repertoires in COVID-19. Study overall: Samples representing acute and convalescent COVID-19 were sourced from the United States, Italy and Spain. The cDNA or gDNA used as material had been derived from T cells, B-cell-depleted T cells, or PBMCs.

In the authors' workflow: Counts of nucleated cells, estimated from reference gene primer amplification, were obtained. The repertoire was sequenced with immunoSEQ multiplex PCR; TCRdb's copy has only in-frame clones and lacks some. Clone size and V and J calls were adopted from that table, with D and trimming inferred from the DNA. The sample holds 50,000 or so clones, roughly 79% seen once. J gave up 4 bases and V 4 bases, and 16 bases lay outside the gene matches. Germline V gene sequence: CDR1 SGHDN, CDR2 FVKESK. The CDR3 covers 17 residues. The sequence was obtained from a woman aged 60-75 years with acute or convalescent COVID-19. Sequencing was carried out using peripheral blood. This chain uses TRBV14 with TRBJ2-7, with 7 positions matching TRBD2. CDR3 bases: TGTGCCAGCAGCCCCTATCTGCCCACTAGCGCCCTTTACGAGCAGTACTTC. As protein: CASSPYLPTSALYEQYF.